The 12 T cell receptor beta chains below all came from one sample that was sequenced in a study of cytomegalovirus exposure and HLA in healthy donors (dated by TCRdb to about 2017). The library was made by the immunoSEQ multiplex PCR assay. A mixture of 60 forward primers for TCR Vbeta segments and 13 reverse primers for TCR Jbeta segments was used in the multiplex PCR. TCRdb stores this immuneACCESS table with in-frame sequences only. Part of the clones is absent; in the studies checked, under half of the shortfall reflects unresolved V genes, and no reason is known for the rest. The sample table records about 160,000 clones; 71% of these occur just once. 2.8% of the sample goes to the ten largest clones. What was sequenced was PBMCs. All receptors come from a woman aged 25-40 years in good health and CMV-seronegative.

The V and J genes are TRBV7-2 and TRBJ1-1; 9 bases match TRBD1. The CDR3 has 13 residues. CDR1 and CDR2 from the germline V gene are SGHTA and FQGNSA. V lost 1 base to trimming and J lost 11 bases; unmatched junction nucleotides: 5. CDR3 loop: CASSLVTGGLAFF. The DNA for the CDR3 is TGTGCCAGCAGCTTAGTGACAGGGGGTTTGGCTTTCTTT.

The CDR3 DNA reads TGTGCCAGTAGTACCCCACAGGGGGCGCAGGAGACCCAGTACTTC. Residues: CASSTPQGAQETQYF. The chain combines TRBV19 with TRBJ2-5; 9 bases fit TRBD1. The V and J ends lost 4 bases and 5 bases, in that order; junction bases with no gene match: 8. Per the germline V gene, CDR1 is LNHDA and CDR2 is SQIVND (reference sequence). There are 15 residues in the CDR3.

This clone was counted only a few times. The genes are TRBV7-8 and TRBJ2-2; TRBD2 matches at 14 bases. The CDR3 loop spans 20 amino acids. The trim removed 5 bases at V and 4 bases at J, leaving 15 bases unmatched. Germline V CDR1 and CDR2: SGHVS, FQNEAQ. The CDR3 is CASSLSPGTSGRGGTGELFF. The CDR3 bases are TGTGCCAGCAGCCTGTCCCCCGGGACTAGCGGGAGAGGCGGCACCGGGGAGCTGTTTTTT.

The chain joins TRBV7-2 to TRBJ2-2; TRBD1 matches at 8 bases. The CDR3 loop spans 15 amino acids. The germline V gene encodes CDR1 SGHTA and CDR2 FQGNSA. The V and J ends lost 5 bases and 6 bases, in that order; junction bases with no gene match: 8. CDR3 sequence reads: CASSPWTGRSGELFF. As DNA, the CDR3 is TGTGCCAGCAGCCCCTGGACAGGGAGGTCCGGGGAGCTGTTTTTT.

The chain uses TRBV6-6 and TRBJ2-2; D perhaps matches TRBD2 (6 bases). V lost 7 bases and J 5 bases, leaving 11 bases between the germline ends. Germline V gives CDR1 MNHNY, CDR2 SVGAGI (reference sequence). CDR3 size: 13 residues. DNA for the CDR3: TGTGCCAGCACCCCTGGAGGGACCGGGGAGCTGTTTTTT. Translated: CASTPGGTGELFF.

V usage is TRBV28 and J usage is TRBJ1-1; 10 bases are a match to TRBD1. The V and J ends lost 5 bases and 9 bases, in that order; junction bases with no gene match: 9. This CDR3 spans 14 amino acids. Germline-derived CDR1 and CDR2 are MDHEN and SYDVKM. The CDR3 sequence is CASSLLGQGDQAFF. The DNA of the CDR3 is TGTGCCAGCAGTCTTTTAGGACAGGGGGATCAAGCTTTCTTT.

The chain combines TRBV29-1 with TRBJ2-1; 15 bases are shared with TRBD2. CDR1 and CDR2 from the germline V gene are SQVTM and ANQGSEA. The CDR3 spans 17 residues. V gave up 6 bases and J gave up 1 base; unmatched junction bases: 7. The CDR3 reads CSVRLGTSGRSYNEQFF. In DNA, the CDR3 is TGCAGCGTCCGCCTCGGGACTAGCGGGAGGTCCTACAATGAGCAGTTCTTC.

The CDR3, as DNA: TGTGCCAGCAGCCCTTCTCAAGGGGGCAATCAGCCCCAGCATTTT. Its translation is CASSPSQGGNQPQHF. The chain links TRBV9 to TRBJ1-5; weak D call: TRBD1 (5 bases). CDR1 and CDR2 (germline): SGDLS, YYNGEE. With 4 bases removed from V and 2 bases from J, the gap between germline ends came to 13 bases. CDR3 length: 15 residues.

This clone appeared a few times. This rearrangement joins TRBV2 to TRBJ1-2; D is possibly TRBD1 (5 bases). Germline V lookup: CDR1 SNHLY, CDR2 FYNNEI. Trimming removed 7 bases at V and 4 bases at J, with 10 bases between. The CDR3 consists of 12 residues. For the CDR3, the DNA is TGTGCCAGCAAGGTTGGGGCCTATGGCTACACCTTC. Its protein is CASKVGAYGYTF.

The V and J genes are TRBV5-1 and TRBJ1-1; no reliable D call. Per germline, CDR1 SGHRS and CDR2 YFSETQ. The CDR3 length is 14 residues. Trimming left V 0 bases short and J 0 bases short, with 6 bases between. CDR3 in amino acids: CASSLGHLNTEAFF. CDR3 nucleotides: TGCGCCAGCAGCTTGGGACACTTGAACACTGAAGCTTTCTTT.

The chain employs TRBV6-5 and TRBJ2-2, with D hard to call. The CDR3 length is 13 residues. With 4 bases removed from V and 5 bases from J, the gap between germline ends came to 8 bases. Germline CDR1 reads MNHEY; CDR2 reads SVGAGI. The CDR3 DNA reads TGTGCCAGCAGTTTCGACTGGACCGGGGAGCTGTTTTTT. Translated, it gives CASSFDWTGELFF.

This chain joins TRBV5-1 and TRBJ2-1, with TRBD1 matching 8 bases. This CDR3 contains 15 residues. V was clipped by 7 bases and J by 2 bases; unmatched bases: 8. Germline CDR1 reads SGHRS; CDR2 reads YFSETQ. The CDR3 DNA reads TGCGCCAGCGGGTCGACAGGGGCGACCTACAATGAGCAGTTCTTC. Residues: CASGSTGATYNEQFF.